This TCR beta chain stems from a study of blood T cell repertoires in COVID-19. Overall study: From T cells, B-cell-depleted T cells, or PBMCs came the material, which was cDNA or gDNA.

Clones were read by immunoSEQ multiplex PCR, and TCRdb kept only the in-frame ones, dropping some. The repertoire consists of about 180,000 clones, with less than 90% occurring once and the leading ten covering about a fifth. Germline CDR1 DFQATT, CDR2 SNEGSKA (reference sequence). V dropped 3 bases and J dropped 3 bases, with 12 bases sitting between them. This CDR3 has 14 amino acids. The sample consisted of peripheral blood. This clonotype was obtained from a man aged 65-85 years with active or convalescent COVID-19. The V call is TRBV20-1, the J call TRBJ1-5; D may be TRBD1 (5 bases). The CDR3: CSASGGTHNQPQHF. Written as DNA, the CDR3 is TGCAGTGCTAGTGGCGGGACCCACAATCAGCCCCAGCATTTT.